This record concerns one T cell receptor (beta chain) sequence. Assay used: immunoSEQ multiplex PCR; TCRdb lists only in-frame clones, some missing. The data hold 25,000 to 30,000 clones, with 90% to 95% observed a single time. The data were obtained in a study of blood T cell repertoires in COVID-19. The clonotype comes from a woman in her 70s with COVID-19, enrolled during active disease. Sample: peripheral blood.

CDR3 DNA sequence: TGTGCCAGCAGCCTAGCGGGCTCCTACAATGAGCAGTTCTTC. Translating gives CASSLAGSYNEQFF. The chain couples TRBV7-3 to TRBJ2-1; 8 bases align to TRBD2. The V segment lost 5 bases and the J segment 0 bases; nucleotides outside the gene matches: 0. From germline, CDR1 is SGHTA and CDR2 FQGTGA. The CDR3 consists of 14 residues.